A selection of T cell receptor beta chains follows, all from one sample in a study of shared T cell receptors in the human thymus. Assay: immunoSEQ multiplex PCR; the TCRdb copy retains only in-frame clones and omits some. The sample contains about 660,000 clones, 88% of which appear only once. These data were also reused for a study on human thymus T cells.

The sequenced sample consisted of thymocytes. Receptors originate from a boy under three years old with a congenital heart defect. Each CDR3 is given with its conserved first and last residue. Each record gives: D gene, J gene, clone size, V gene, CDR3 DNA, CDR3 protein. The D gene is left open where the match is weak. For some rows the clone size is stated as once, few or many, or as a class when expanded; others skip it.

>.|TRBJ2-7|.|TRBV10-3
TGTGCCATCAGGGAAGCGGTATCCTACGAGCAGTACTTC
CAIREAVSYEQYF
>TRBD2|TRBJ2-6|.|TRBV7-2
TGTGCCAGGGAATCCCTTAGCGGGAGTGCTCTGGGGGCCAACGTCCTGACTTTC
CARESLSGSALGANVLTF
>TRBD2|TRBJ2-7|.|TRBV7-2
TGTGCCAGCACCCTACGGGGGGGTATCTACGAGCAGTACTTC
CASTLRGGIYEQYF
>.|TRBJ1-5|.|TRBV5-1
TGCGCCAGCAGCTTGGCGCCCGGACATCCCTATCAGCCCCAGCATTTT
CASSLAPGHPYQPQHF
>TRBD1|TRBJ2-1|.|TRBV14
TGTGCCAGCAGCCATACCTTCTGTCAGGGGGCGGAATACAATGAGCAGTTCTTC
CASSHTFCQGAEYNEQFF
>TRBD1|TRBJ2-1|.|TRBV6-5
TGTGCCAGCAGTTACACGGGACAGGGTCCCGGTGTGCAGTTCTTC
CASSYTGQGPGVQFF
>.|TRBJ2-7|few|TRBV11-3
TGTGCCAGCAGCTTAGAACCCCTCAGGGGCCTCTCTCCCTACGAGCAGTACTTC
CASSLEPLRGLSPYEQYF
>TRBD2|TRBJ2-1|.|TRBV5-4
TGTGCCAGCAGCTTACCGACTAGCGGGAGGAGAGACAATGAGCAGTTCTTC
CASSLPTSGRRDNEQFF
>.|TRBJ2-7|.|TRBV7-9
TGTGCCAGCAGCTTAGTCTACGGCTACGAGCAGTACTTC
CASSLVYGYEQYF
>.|TRBJ2-2|once|TRBV27
TGTGCCAGCAGTTTCGGCCCCTCGGGGACCGGGGAGCTGTTTTTT
CASSFGPSGTGELFF
>.|TRBJ2-3|.|TRBV11-3
TGTGCCAGCAGCTTAGATCGGGCTAGCCCAGGAAGGGATACGCAGTATTTT
CASSLDRASPGRDTQYF
>TRBD2|TRBJ2-2|.|TRBV5-6
TGTGCCAGCAGCTTCCTAGCGGCCGCCGGGGAGCTGTTTTTT
CASSFLAAAGELFF
>TRBD2|TRBJ2-1|.|TRBV30
TGTGCCTGGAGGGGTAGCGGGAGAGATGAGCAGTTCTTC
CAWRGSGRDEQFF
>TRBD1|TRBJ1-5|.|TRBV19
TGTGCCAGTAGTATAATGGGTGACAGGGGTCAGCCCCAGCATTTT
CASSIMGDRGQPQHF
>TRBD2|TRBJ2-1|.|TRBV25-1
TGTGCCAGCATGGGACTAGCGGTTGAGCAGTTCTTC
CASMGLAVEQFF
>.|TRBJ2-3|.|TRBV28
TGTGCCAGCAGTTTCTTGTCAGGACCCGGGGGAGCGGGACAGGTGGATACGCAGTATTTT
CASSFLSGPGGAGQVDTQYF
>TRBD1|TRBJ1-5|.|TRBV19
TGTGCCAGTAGTATCGACAGGGCCGGCAATCAGCCCCAGCATTTT
CASSIDRAGNQPQHF
>.|TRBJ2-1|.|TRBV9
TGTGCCAGCAGCGTAGTCGGCCTAGCTGGCAATGAGCAGTTCTTC
CASSVVGLAGNEQFF
>TRBD2|TRBJ2-3|.|TRBV5-8
TGTGCCAGCAGCTTGACCGGGAGGGCGGATACGCAGTATTTT
CASSLTGRADTQYF
>TRBD1|TRBJ2-1|once|TRBV2
TGTGCCAGCAAAAAAGGGGGCGAGAACAATGAGCAGTTCTTC
CASKKGGENNEQFF
>.|TRBJ1-1|.|TRBV27
TGTGCCAGCAGTTCCGGGGGGATTAAGGACACTGAAGCTTTCTTT
CASSSGGIKDTEAFF
>.|TRBJ2-3|few|TRBV2
TGTGCCAGCAGTGAAAGGGTTAGGGGGACAGATACGCAGTATTTT
CASSERVRGTDTQYF
>.|TRBJ1-3|.|TRBV7-9
TGTGCCAGCAGCTCAAATCAAATGGCGGTGTCAGGAAACACCATATATTTT
CASSSNQMAVSGNTIYF
>TRBD1|TRBJ2-7|.|TRBV18
TGTGCCAGCTCACCCATGACAGGGATCCACGAGCAGTACTTC
CASSPMTGIHEQYF
>TRBD1|TRBJ2-2|.|TRBV4-3
TGCGCCAGCAGCCAAGATCGCCGACAGGGGGCGCCCGGGGAGCTGTTTTTT
CASSQDRRQGAPGELFF
>.|TRBJ2-1|.|TRBV4-2
TGTGCCAGCAGCCATAATTCCTACAATGAGCAGTTCTTC
CASSHNSYNEQFF
>TRBD2|TRBJ2-1|.|TRBV5-1
TGCGCCAGCAGCGCCGGGACTAGCGGCTACAATGAGCAGTTCTTC
CASSAGTSGYNEQFF
>TRBD2|TRBJ2-3|.|TRBV4-3
TGCGCCAGCAGCCCGCGGGAGCGAGGGGGCACAGATACGCAGTATTTT
CASSPRERGGTDTQYF
>.|TRBJ2-7|.|TRBV4-2
TGTGCCAGCAGCCACCGCACGACAGCCTACGAGCAGTACTTC
CASSHRTTAYEQYF
>TRBD1|TRBJ2-7|.|TRBV5-6
TGTGCCAGCAGCAATCAGGGGGCAAAGTACGAGCAGTACTTC
CASSNQGAKYEQYF
>TRBD2|TRBJ2-7|.|TRBV15
TGTGCCACCAGCAGAGATTGGGAGCGGGAGGGCCGGGCCTACGAGCAGTACTTC
CATSRDWEREGRAYEQYF
>.|TRBJ2-3|.|TRBV5-1
TGCGCCAGCAGCCCCAGGAGACCGGGACTGACCTTCCCGAGTAGCACAGATACGCAGTATTTT
CASSPRRPGLTFPSSTDTQYF
>TRBD1|TRBJ1-2|.|TRBV2
TGTGCCAGCAGTGAATCGGGGACAGACTATGGCTACACCTTC
CASSESGTDYGYTF
>TRBD1|TRBJ1-5|.|TRBV28
TGTGCCAGCAGTGAGCCTACGACAGGGATCAATCAGCCCCAGCATTTT
CASSEPTTGINQPQHF
>TRBD1|TRBJ2-7|once|TRBV4-1
TGCGCCAGCAGCCAAGAACCGGGACAGGGGGGCTACGAGCAGTACTTC
CASSQEPGQGGYEQYF
>TRBD1|TRBJ2-7|.|TRBV5-4
TGTGCCAGCAGCTTGGACAGGGGCATCACCTACGAGCAGTACTTC
CASSLDRGITYEQYF
>.|TRBJ2-7|.|TRBV11-2
TGTGCCAGCAGCTTAGGACGGGGCGAGCAGTACTTC
CASSLGRGEQYF
>TRBD2|TRBJ2-3|.|TRBV5-4
TGTGCCAGCAGCCCGAGGACTAGCCCGGAGTGTACAGATACGCAGTATTTT
CASSPRTSPECTDTQYF
>TRBD2|TRBJ2-5|.|TRBV5-1
TGCGCCAGCAGCTTACGGACTAGCGCGCAAGAGACCCAGTACTTC
CASSLRTSAQETQYF
>TRBD2|TRBJ2-3|few|TRBV29-1
TGCAGCGTTGAAGATCTTCAGGGACTAGCGGGGGTTAGCACAGATACGCAGTATTTT
CSVEDLQGLAGVSTDTQYF
>TRBD1|TRBJ1-2|.|TRBV11-2
TGTGCCAGCAGCTTGAGACAGGGATTCTATGGCTACACCTTC
CASSLRQGFYGYTF